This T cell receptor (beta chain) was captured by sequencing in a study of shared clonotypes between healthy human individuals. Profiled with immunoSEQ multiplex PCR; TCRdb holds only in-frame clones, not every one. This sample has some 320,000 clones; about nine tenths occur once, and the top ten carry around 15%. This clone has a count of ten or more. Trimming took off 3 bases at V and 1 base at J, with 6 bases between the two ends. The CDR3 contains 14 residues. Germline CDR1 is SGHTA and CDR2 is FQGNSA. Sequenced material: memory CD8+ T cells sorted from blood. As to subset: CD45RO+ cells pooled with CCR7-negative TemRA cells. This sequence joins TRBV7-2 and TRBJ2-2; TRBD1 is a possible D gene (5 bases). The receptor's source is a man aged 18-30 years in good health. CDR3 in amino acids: CASSLQGNTGELFF. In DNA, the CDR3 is TGTGCCAGCAGCTTGCAGGGGAACACCGGGGAGCTGTTTTTT.